Listed below are T cell receptor beta chains from one sample, sequenced in a study of response to subunit inactivated influenza vaccine. TCRdb passed the RT-PCR reads through MiXCR, listing each CDR3 protein once. Of around 650,000 distinct CDR3 sequences in the sample, approximately 14% are singletons; the top ten hold 9.5% to 13%. The sequenced sample was PBMCs from blood, obtained roughly 13 days after vaccination. Every receptor here comes from a man aged 45 to 65 who received an inactivated influenza vaccine. CDR3s include the opening cysteine and the closing phenylalanine or tryptophan. Fields, in order: D gene, J gene, clone size, V gene, CDR3 protein, CDR3 DNA. D genes are given only for firm matches. Clone size is given for some rows only: seen once, a few or many times, or a class if the clone is expanded.

D gene: NA; J gene: TRBJ1-4; clone size: few; V gene: TRBV2; CDR3 protein: CASSERWATNEKLFF; CDR3 DNA: TGTGCCAGCAGTGAACGATGGGCAACTAATGAAAAACTGTTTTTT
D gene: TRBD2; J gene: TRBJ2-1; clone size: few; V gene: TRBV4-3; CDR3 protein: CASSQETSGINEQFF; CDR3 DNA: TGCGCCAGCAGCCAAGAGACTAGCGGAATTAATGAGCAGTTCTTC
D gene: NA; J gene: TRBJ2-1; clone size: NA; V gene: TRBV6-1; CDR3 protein: CASTNPVGNEQFF; CDR3 DNA: TGTGCCAGCACCAATCCAGTAGGCAATGAGCAGTTCTTC
D gene: TRBD2; J gene: TRBJ2-7; clone size: many; V gene: TRBV28; CDR3 protein: CATRLASRGYEQYF; CDR3 DNA: TGTGCCACCCGACTAGCGTCCCGGGGGTACGAGCAGTACTTC
D gene: TRBD2; J gene: TRBJ2-3; clone size: NA; V gene: TRBV24-1; CDR3 protein: CATSDPSGSGTDTQYF; CDR3 DNA: TGTGCCACCAGTGACCCCAGCGGGAGCGGGACAGATACGCAGTATTTT
D gene: NA; J gene: TRBJ2-5; clone size: few; V gene: TRBV14; CDR3 protein: CASSQDAGLYQETQYF; CDR3 DNA: TGTGCCAGCAGCCAAGATGCAGGACTGTACCAAGAGACCCAGTACTTC
D gene: NA; J gene: TRBJ2-1; clone size: few; V gene: TRBV7-9; CDR3 protein: CASSPSREGEQFF; CDR3 DNA: TGTGCCAGCAGCCCTTCGAGGGAAGGTGAGCAGTTCTTC
D gene: NA; J gene: TRBJ1-1; clone size: NA; V gene: TRBV7-2; CDR3 protein: CASSTHPDTEAFF; CDR3 DNA: TGTGCCAGCAGCACGCACCCGGACACTGAAGCTTTCTTT
D gene: NA; J gene: TRBJ2-5; clone size: many; V gene: TRBV12-3/TRBV12-4; CDR3 protein: CASRRSPQQETQYF; CDR3 DNA: TGTGCCAGCAGGCGTTCGCCGCAACAAGAGACCCAGTACTTC
D gene: NA; J gene: TRBJ1-1; clone size: few; V gene: TRBV28; CDR3 protein: CASITGWNTEAFF; CDR3 DNA: TGTGCCAGCATAACGGGCTGGAACACTGAAGCTTTCTTT
D gene: TRBD2; J gene: TRBJ2-5; clone size: few; V gene: TRBV5-1; CDR3 protein: CASSLGGTSGLETQYF; CDR3 DNA: TGCGCCAGCAGCTTGGGCGGGACTAGCGGTTTGGAGACCCAGTACTTC
D gene: NA; J gene: TRBJ1-2; clone size: few; V gene: TRBV5-1; CDR3 protein: CASSLSGRENGYTF; CDR3 DNA: TGCGCCAGCAGCTTGAGTGGGAGGGAGAATGGCTACACCTTC
D gene: NA; J gene: TRBJ2-5; clone size: few; V gene: TRBV6-1; CDR3 protein: CASNMPFDTKQETQYF; CDR3 DNA: TGTGCCAGCAATATGCCTTTTGACACCAAACAAGAGACCCAGTACTTC